This TCR beta chain came from a study of memory CD4+ T cells and cytomegalovirus serostatus. Regarding the study as a whole: Each of around 69 CMV-associated TCRbeta sequences occurred in one to five individuals.

The germline V gene has CDR1 SGHAT and CDR2 FQDESV (reference sequence). The V and J ends lost 5 bases and 1 base respectively, with 19 bases between them. The CDR3 is 17 residues long. The sort gate was single viable CD3+CD4+CD8-CD45RO+ cells for memory CD4+ T cells. Concerning this clone: What it binds is unknown.

Generated by immunoSEQ multiplex PCR, the TCRdb table keeps only in-frame clones and is missing some. The sample contains 35,000 to 45,000 clones, roughly 78% of which appear only once. The V gene is TRBV11-1, the J gene TRBJ2-3, with D perhaps TRBD2 (6 bases). The receptor was isolated from an adult in good health and CMV-seropositive. Sequenced input: memory CD4+ T cells from blood. CDR3 sequence reads: CASSLGGSAGRTDTQYF. For the CDR3, the DNA is TGTGCCAGCAGCCTGGGAGGATCAGCGGGTCGCACAGATACGCAGTATTTT.